This T cell receptor beta chain was identified in a study of blood T cell repertoires in COVID-19. Overall study: Sources were T cells, B-cell-depleted T cells, or PBMCs; the material itself was cDNA or gDNA.

Authors' data handling: Quantification of nucleated cells was approximated via reference gene primer amplification. Profiling relied on immunoSEQ multiplex PCR, and the TCRdb table lists in-frame clones only, not all of them. For V, J and clone size, that table is used; D and trimming come from the DNA. The table lists under 50,000 clones, 87% of them singletons, with 7.2% in the top ten. This CDR3 comprises 14 residues. Trimming cost V 1 base and J 4 bases, with 8 bases left between them. CDR1 and CDR2 from the germline V gene are SGHTA and FQGNSA. Input material: peripheral blood. The receptor was derived from a human donor in a cohort sampled during active COVID-19. The V call is TRBV7-2, the J call TRBJ1-5, with D hard to call. The CDR3 coding sequence is TGTGCCAGCAGCTTAGAAACAGAGAATCAGCCCCAGCATTTT. As protein: CASSLETENQPQHF.